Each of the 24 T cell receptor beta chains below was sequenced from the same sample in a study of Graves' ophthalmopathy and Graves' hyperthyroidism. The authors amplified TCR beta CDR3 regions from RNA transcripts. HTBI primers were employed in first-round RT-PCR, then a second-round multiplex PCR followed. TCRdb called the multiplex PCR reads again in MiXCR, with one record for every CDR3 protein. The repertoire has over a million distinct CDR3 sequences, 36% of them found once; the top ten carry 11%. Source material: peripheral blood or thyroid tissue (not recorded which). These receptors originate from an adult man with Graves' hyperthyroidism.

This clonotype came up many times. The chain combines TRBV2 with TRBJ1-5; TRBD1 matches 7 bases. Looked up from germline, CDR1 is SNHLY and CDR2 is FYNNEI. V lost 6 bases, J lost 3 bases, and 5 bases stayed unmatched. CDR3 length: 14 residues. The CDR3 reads CASSRQGNNQPQHF. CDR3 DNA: TGTGCCAGCAGCAGACAGGGTAACAATCAGCCCCAGCATTTT.

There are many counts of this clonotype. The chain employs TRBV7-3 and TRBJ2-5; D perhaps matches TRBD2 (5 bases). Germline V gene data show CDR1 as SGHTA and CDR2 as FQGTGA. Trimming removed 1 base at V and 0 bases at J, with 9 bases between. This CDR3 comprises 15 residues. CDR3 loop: CASSLSGLHQETQYF. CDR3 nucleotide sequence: TGTGCCAGCAGCTTAAGCGGACTCCACCAAGAGACCCAGTACTTC.

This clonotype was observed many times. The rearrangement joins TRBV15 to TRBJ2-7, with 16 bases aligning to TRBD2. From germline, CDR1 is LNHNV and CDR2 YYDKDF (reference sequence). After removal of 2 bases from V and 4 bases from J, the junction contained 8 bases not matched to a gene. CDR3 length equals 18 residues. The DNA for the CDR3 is TGTGCCACCAGCAGAAATCTCCCGGGACTAGCGGGAGGGTACGAGCAGTACTTC. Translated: CATSRNLPGLAGGYEQYF.

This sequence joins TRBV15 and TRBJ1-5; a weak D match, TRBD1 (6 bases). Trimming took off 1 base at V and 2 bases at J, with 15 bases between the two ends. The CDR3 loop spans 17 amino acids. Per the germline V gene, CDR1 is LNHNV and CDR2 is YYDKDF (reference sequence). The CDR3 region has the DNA TGTGCCACCAGCAGAGTGGCAGGGGCGGGGGGCAATCAGCCCCAGCATTTT. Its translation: CATSRVAGAGGNQPQHF.

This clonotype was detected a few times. This chain's CDR3 is CASSQVGQGNEKLFF. The CDR3 DNA reads TGCGCCAGCAGCCAAGTCGGGCAGGGTAATGAAAAACTGTTTTTT. The chain is built from TRBV4-3 and TRBJ1-4; a weak D match, TRBD1 (5 bases). V lost 1 base and J 4 bases, leaving 10 bases between the germline ends. Germline V gene data show CDR1 as LGHNA and CDR2 as YSLEER. This CDR3 is built from 15 residues.

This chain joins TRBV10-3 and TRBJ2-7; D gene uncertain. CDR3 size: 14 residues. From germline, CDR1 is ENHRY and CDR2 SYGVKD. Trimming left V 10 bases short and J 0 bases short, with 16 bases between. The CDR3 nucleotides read TGTGCCAGCAGCCCGACACCGAACTCCTACGAGCAGTACTTC. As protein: CASSPTPNSYEQYF.

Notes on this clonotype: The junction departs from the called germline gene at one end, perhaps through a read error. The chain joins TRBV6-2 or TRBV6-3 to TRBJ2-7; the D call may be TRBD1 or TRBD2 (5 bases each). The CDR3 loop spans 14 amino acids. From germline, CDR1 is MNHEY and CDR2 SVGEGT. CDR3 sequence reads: CASSAGTVDYEQYF. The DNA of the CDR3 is TGCGCCAGCAGTGCCGGGACGGTGGACTACGAGCAGTACTTC.

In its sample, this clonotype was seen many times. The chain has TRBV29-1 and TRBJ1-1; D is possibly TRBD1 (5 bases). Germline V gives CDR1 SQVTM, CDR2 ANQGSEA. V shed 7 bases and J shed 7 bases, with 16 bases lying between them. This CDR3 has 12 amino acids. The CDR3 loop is CSGYLRQSEAFF. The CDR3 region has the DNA TGCAGCGGGTATTTACGACAGAGTGAAGCTTTCTTT.

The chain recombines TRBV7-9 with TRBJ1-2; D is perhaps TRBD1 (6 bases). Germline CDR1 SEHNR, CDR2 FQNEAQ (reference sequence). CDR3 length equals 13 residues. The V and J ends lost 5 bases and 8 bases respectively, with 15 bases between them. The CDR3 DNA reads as TGTGCCAGCAGCAGAGAAGGACAGCCAGGCTACACCTTC. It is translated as CASSREGQPGYTF.

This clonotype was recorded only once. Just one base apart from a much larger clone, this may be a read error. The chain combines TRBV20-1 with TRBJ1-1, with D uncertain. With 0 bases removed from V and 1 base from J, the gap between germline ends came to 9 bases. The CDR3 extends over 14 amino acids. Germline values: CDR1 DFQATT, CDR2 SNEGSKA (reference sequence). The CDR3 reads CSAREVRRNTEAFF. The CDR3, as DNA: TGCAGTGCTAGAGAAGTCCGAAGGAACACTGAAGCTTTCTTT.

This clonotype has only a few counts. For the CDR3, the DNA is TGTGCCAGCAGTTACTCTCCAGGGGTCGGGGAGCTGTTTTTT. Amino acid sequence: CASSYSPGVGELFF. The chain links TRBV6-5 to TRBJ2-2; D perhaps matches TRBD1 (6 bases). The ends were cut back, 0 bases at V and 7 bases at J, with 9 bases in the middle. The CDR3 consists of 14 residues. Germline V gene lookup returns CDR1 MNHEY and CDR2 SVGAGI.

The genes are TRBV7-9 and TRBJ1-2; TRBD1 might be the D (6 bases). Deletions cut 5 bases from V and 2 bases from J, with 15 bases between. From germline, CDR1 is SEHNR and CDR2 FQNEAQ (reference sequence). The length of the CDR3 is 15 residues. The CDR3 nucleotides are TGTGCCAGCAGCGGACGGGACAATACCAACTATGGCTACACCTTC. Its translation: CASSGRDNTNYGYTF.

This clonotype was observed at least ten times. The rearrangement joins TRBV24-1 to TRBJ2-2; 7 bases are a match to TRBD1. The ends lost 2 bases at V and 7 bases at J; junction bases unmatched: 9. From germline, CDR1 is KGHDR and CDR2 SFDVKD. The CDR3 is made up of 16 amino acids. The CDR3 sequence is CATSDSGTAWSGELFF. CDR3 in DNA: TGTGCCACCAGTGATTCCGGGACAGCGTGGAGCGGGGAGCTGTTTTTT.

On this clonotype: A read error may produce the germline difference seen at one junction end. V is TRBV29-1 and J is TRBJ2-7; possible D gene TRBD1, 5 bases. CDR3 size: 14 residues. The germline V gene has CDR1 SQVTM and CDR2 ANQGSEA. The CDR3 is CSAKRGFPTYERYF. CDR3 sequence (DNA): TGCAGCGCCAAAAGGGGTTTCCCTACTTACGAGCGGTACTTC.

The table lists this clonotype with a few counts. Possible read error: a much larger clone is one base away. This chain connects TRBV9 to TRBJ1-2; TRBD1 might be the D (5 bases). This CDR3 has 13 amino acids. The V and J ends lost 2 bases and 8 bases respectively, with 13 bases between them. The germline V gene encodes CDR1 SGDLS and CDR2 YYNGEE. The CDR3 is CASSVQGPEGYTF. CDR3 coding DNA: TGTGCCAGCAGCGTGCAGGGCCCTGAGGGCTACACCTTC.

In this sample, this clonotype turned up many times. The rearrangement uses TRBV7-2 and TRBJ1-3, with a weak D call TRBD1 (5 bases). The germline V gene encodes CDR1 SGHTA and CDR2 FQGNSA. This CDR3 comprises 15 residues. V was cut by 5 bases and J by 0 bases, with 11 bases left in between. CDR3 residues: CASSRGVFSGNTIYF. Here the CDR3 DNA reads TGTGCCAGCAGCAGAGGGGTATTCTCTGGAAACACCATATATTTT.

Here the CDR3 reads CARVGGNSNQPQHF. CDR3 nucleotide sequence: TGTGCTAGAGTTGGCGGGAATAGCAATCAGCCCCAGCATTTT. The gene calls are TRBV10-3 and TRBJ1-5; D remains ambiguous. The CDR3 sequence is 14 residues long. CDR1 is ENHRY and CDR2 is SYGVKD in the germline V gene.

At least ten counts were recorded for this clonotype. CDR3 protein: CSASWTLLEQYF. CDR3 nucleotide sequence: TGCAGTGCTAGCTGGACCCTCCTGGAGCAGTACTTC. This chain joins TRBV20-1 and TRBJ2-7; D gene unclear. This CDR3 spans 12 amino acids. The V end was cut by 3 bases, the J end by 7 bases, with 13 bases between. From germline, CDR1 is DFQATT and CDR2 SNEGSKA (reference sequence).

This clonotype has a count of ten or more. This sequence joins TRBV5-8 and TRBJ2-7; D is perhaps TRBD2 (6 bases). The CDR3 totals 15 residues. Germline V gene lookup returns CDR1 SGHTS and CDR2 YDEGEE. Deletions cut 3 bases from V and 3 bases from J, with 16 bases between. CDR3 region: CASSSFGTSVYEQYF. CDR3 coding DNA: TGTGCCAGCAGCTCTTTCGGGACTTCGGTCTACGAGCAGTACTTC.

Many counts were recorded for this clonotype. In nucleotides, the CDR3 is TGCAGTGCCAGAAAAGCTCATAATTCACCCCTCCACTTT. This translates into CSARKAHNSPLHF. The J gene is TRBJ1-6, the V gene TRBV20-1; D ambiguous. Germline V gene data show CDR1 as DFQATT and CDR2 as SNEGSKA (reference sequence). Trimming shortened V by 6 bases and J by 5 bases, and 11 bases separated the two germline ends. CDR3 length: 13 amino acids.

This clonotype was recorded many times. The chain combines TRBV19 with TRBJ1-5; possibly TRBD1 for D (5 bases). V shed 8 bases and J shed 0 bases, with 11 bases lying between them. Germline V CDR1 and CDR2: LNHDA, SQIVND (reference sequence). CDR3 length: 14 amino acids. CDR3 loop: CASQRTNSNQPQHF. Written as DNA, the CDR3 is TGTGCCAGTCAGAGGACAAATAGCAATCAGCCCCAGCATTTT.

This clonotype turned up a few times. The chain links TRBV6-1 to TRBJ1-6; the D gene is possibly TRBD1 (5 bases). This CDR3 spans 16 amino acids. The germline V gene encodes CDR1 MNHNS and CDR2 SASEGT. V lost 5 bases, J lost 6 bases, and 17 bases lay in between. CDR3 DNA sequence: TGTGCCAGCAGTTCCAACCCAGGGATGATTAATTCACCCCTCCACTTT. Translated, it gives CASSSNPGMINSPLHF.

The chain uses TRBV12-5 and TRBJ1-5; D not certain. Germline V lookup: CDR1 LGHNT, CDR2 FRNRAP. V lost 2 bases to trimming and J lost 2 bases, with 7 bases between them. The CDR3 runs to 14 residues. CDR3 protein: CASGLSGGNQPQHF. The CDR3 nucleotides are TGTGCTAGTGGTTTGTCCGGGGGCAATCAGCCCCAGCATTTT.

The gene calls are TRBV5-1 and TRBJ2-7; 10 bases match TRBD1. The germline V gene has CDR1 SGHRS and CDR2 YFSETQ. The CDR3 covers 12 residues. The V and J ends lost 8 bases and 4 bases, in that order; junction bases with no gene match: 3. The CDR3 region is CASGQGGYEQYF. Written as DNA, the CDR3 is TGCGCCAGTGGACAGGGGGGTTACGAGCAGTACTTC.